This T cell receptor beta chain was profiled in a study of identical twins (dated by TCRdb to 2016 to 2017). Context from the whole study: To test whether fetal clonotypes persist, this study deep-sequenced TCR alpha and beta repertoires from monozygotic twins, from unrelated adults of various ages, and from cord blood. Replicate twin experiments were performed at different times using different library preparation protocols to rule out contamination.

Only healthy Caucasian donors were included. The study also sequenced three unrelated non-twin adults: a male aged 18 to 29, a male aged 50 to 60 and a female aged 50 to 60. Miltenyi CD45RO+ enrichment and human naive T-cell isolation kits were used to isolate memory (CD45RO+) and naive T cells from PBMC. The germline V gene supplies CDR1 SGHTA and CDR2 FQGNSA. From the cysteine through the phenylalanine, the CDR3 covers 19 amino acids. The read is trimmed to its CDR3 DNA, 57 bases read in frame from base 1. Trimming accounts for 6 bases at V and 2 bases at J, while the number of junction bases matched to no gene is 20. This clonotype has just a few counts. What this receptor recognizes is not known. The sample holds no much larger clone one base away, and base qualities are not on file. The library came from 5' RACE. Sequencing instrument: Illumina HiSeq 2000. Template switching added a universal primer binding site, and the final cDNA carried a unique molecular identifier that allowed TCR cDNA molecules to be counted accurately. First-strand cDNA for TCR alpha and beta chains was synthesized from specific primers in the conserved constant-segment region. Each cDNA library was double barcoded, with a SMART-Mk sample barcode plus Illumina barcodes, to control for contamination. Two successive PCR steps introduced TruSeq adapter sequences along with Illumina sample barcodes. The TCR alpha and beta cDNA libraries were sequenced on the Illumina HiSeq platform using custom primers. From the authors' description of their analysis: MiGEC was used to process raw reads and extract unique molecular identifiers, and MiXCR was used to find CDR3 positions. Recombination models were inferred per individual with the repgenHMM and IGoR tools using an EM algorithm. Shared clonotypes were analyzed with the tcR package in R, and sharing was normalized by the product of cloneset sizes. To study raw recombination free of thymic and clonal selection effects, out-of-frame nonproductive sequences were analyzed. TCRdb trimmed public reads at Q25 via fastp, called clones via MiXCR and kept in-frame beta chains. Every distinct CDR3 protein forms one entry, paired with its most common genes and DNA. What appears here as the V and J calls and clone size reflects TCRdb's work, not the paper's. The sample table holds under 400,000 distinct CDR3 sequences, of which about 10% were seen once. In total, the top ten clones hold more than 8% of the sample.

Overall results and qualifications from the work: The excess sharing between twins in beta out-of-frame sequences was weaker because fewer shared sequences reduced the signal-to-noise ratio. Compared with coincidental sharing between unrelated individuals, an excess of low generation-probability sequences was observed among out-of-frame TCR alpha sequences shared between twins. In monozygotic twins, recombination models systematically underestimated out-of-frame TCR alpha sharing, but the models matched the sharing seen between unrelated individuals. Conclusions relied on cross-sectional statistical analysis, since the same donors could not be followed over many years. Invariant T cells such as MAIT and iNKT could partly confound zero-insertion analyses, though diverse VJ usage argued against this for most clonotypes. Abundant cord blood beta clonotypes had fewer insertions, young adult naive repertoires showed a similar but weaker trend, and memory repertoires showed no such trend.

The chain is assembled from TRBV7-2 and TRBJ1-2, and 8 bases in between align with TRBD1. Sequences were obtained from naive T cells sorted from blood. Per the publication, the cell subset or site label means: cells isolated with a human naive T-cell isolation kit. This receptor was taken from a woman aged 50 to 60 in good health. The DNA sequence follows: TGTGCCAGCAGGTCCCGCGAGGGACAGGAGGCCGCCCCAAACTATGGCTACACCTTC. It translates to CASRSREGQEAAPNYGYTF.